The 32 T cell receptor beta chains presented below share a single source sample, sequenced in a study of blood T cell repertoires in COVID-19. Sequencing was performed with immunoSEQ multiplex PCR; in TCRdb, only in-frame clones are kept and a portion is missing. The sample contains roughly 100,000 clones, about 85% of which appear only once. Sequencing was carried out using peripheral blood. These receptors were obtained from a man aged 45-65 years with acute or convalescent COVID-19.

The CDR3 protein is CAISPQGALSGNTIYF. The DNA for the CDR3 is TGTGCCATCAGTCCACAGGGGGCCCTCTCTGGAAACACCATATATTTT. The chain couples TRBV10-3 to TRBJ1-3, with 9 nucleotides matching TRBD1. The CDR3 is 16 amino acids. Per germline, CDR1 ENHRY and CDR2 SYGVKD. With 5 bases clipped from V and 0 bases from J, the junction kept 5 bases outside the gene matches.

In its sample, this clone was seen a few times. The chain carries TRBV19 and TRBJ1-2; D is uncertain. The CDR3 spans 15 residues. V lost 0 bases to trimming and J lost 4 bases, with 12 bases between them. Looked up from germline, CDR1 is LNHDA and CDR2 is SQIVND (reference sequence). CDR3 region: CASSIDLFAVYGYTF. DNA for the CDR3: TGTGCCAGTAGTATAGATCTATTTGCGGTCTATGGCTACACCTTC. The complete variable domain, with remaining parts taken from reference TRBV19 and TRBJ1-2, reads DGGITQSPKYLFRKEGQNVTLSCEQNLNHDAMYWYRQDPGQGLRLIYYSQIVNDFQKGDIAEGYSVSREKKESFPLTVTSAQKNPTAFYLCASSIDLFAVYGYTFGSGTRLTVV.

V gene TRBV13 combines with J gene TRBJ2-2, with a possible D match to TRBD1 (5 bases). Between the trimmed V and J ends, which lost 3 bases and 4 bases, there was a span of 12 bases. The CDR3 runs 15 residues. The germline V gene encodes CDR1 PRHDT and CDR2 FYEKMQ (reference sequence). The CDR3 coding sequence is TGTGCCAGCAGCTTGAGGCAGGGAATCACCGGGGAGCTGTTTTTT. Its protein product is CASSLRQGITGELFF.

This clone was detected once. The V and J genes are TRBV5-4 and TRBJ2-3; D not resolved. V gave up 2 bases and J gave up 4 bases, with 5 bases separating them. In germline, CDR1 is SGHNT, CDR2 YYREEE (reference sequence). The CDR3 sequence is 12 residues long. The CDR3 loop reads CASSLSADTQYF. CDR3 coding DNA: TGTGCCAGCAGCTTATCCGCAGATACGCAGTATTTT. Full variable domain (rest looked up from reference TRBV5-4 and TRBJ2-3): ETGVTQSPTHLIKTRGQQVTLRCSSQSGHNTVSWYQQALGQGPQFIFQYYREEENGRGNFPPRFSGLQFPNYSSELNVNALELDDSALYLCASSLSADTQYFGPGTRLTVL.

This clone was seen a few times. The chain has TRBV28 and TRBJ1-2; D call uncertain. The CDR3 contains 14 residues. Germline lookup yields CDR1 MDHEN and CDR2 SYDVKM. V lost 1 base and J lost 4, with 10 bases in between. The CDR3 loop is CASSLFPLGYGYTF. CDR3 in DNA: TGTGCCAGCAGTTTATTTCCCCTCGGCTATGGCTACACCTTC.

The chain links TRBV5-1 to TRBJ1-4; 9 nucleotides agree with TRBD1. The CDR3 totals 16 residues. V shed 0 bases and J 8 bases; nucleotides not matched to a gene: 8. Germline V gene sequence: CDR1 SGHRS, CDR2 YFSETQ. The CDR3 nucleotides are TGCGCCAGCAGCTTGGGAGGGACAGGGCTGGTCGAAAAACTGTTTTTT. The encoded protein is CASSLGGTGLVEKLFF.

The rearrangement uses TRBV12-3 or TRBV12-4 and TRBJ2-7; 10 bases align to TRBD1. J lost 4 bases, V lost 6 bases, and 0 bases had no gene match. The CDR3 consists of 12 residues. CDR3 protein: CASRGQGYEQYF. CDR3 nucleotides: TGTGCCAGCAGGGGACAGGGGTACGAGCAGTACTTC.

V gene TRBV7-3 combines with J gene TRBJ2-2, with 7 bases matching TRBD1. The CDR3 has 16 residues. The V gene end was trimmed by 7 bases and the J gene end by 0 bases; junction bases not matched to a gene: 8. Germline CDR1 is SGHTA and CDR2 is FQGTGA. The CDR3 is CASTLQGLPNTGELFF. The DNA for the CDR3 is TGTGCCAGCACATTACAGGGGCTGCCGAACACCGGGGAGCTGTTTTTT.

This sequence joins TRBV10-3 and TRBJ2-7; a possible D gene is TRBD1 (6 bases). The V end lost 8 bases, the J end lost 4 bases, and 15 bases lay between the germline ends. Germline CDR1 and CDR2: ENHRY and SYGVKD. CDR3 length: 13 residues. The CDR3, as DNA: TGTGCCATCGCGGACAGAGGTGCTTACGAGCAGTACTTC. It codes for CAIADRGAYEQYF.

The V call is TRBV19, the J call TRBJ1-1, with 7 bases lining up with TRBD1. CDR1 LNHDA and CDR2 SQIVND come from the germline V gene (reference sequence). The CDR3 runs 13 residues. V lost 5 bases to trimming and J lost 4 bases; unmatched junction nucleotides: 4. This CDR3 reads CASSYRGSTEAFF. The DNA for the CDR3 is TGTGCCAGTAGTTACAGGGGATCCACTGAAGCTTTCTTT.

As DNA, the CDR3 is TGTGCCAGCAAAAGGGACAGGGGAGCCTCTGGGGCCAACGTCCTGACTTTC. This gives the protein CASKRDRGASGANVLTF. The genes are TRBV28 and TRBJ2-6, with TRBD1 matching 10 bases. This CDR3 comprises 17 residues. Germline V CDR1 and CDR2: MDHEN, SYDVKM. V trimming: 7 bases; J trimming: 0 bases; junction bases outside the gene matches: 6. Based on the CDR3 plus reference TRBV28 and TRBJ2-6, the full variable domain is DVKVTQSSRYLVKRTGEKVFLECVQDMDHENMFWYRQDPGLGLRLIYFSYDVKMKEKGDIPEGYSVSREKKERFSLILESASTNQTSMYLCASKRDRGASGANVLTFGAGSRLTVL.

This chain links TRBV3-1 (or the pseudogene TRBV3-2) with TRBJ1-1; a possible D gene is TRBD1 (5 bases). The germline V gene encodes CDR1 LGHDT and CDR2 YNNKEL (reference sequence). CDR3 length: 14 residues. The V gene lost 3 bases and the J gene lost 2 bases, with 10 bases spanning the gap. The CDR3 region has the DNA TGTGCCAGCAGCCAGCCAGGGTTAAACACTGAAGCTTTCTTT. This translates into CASSQPGLNTEAFF.

J is TRBJ2-7 and V is TRBV27, with a possible D match to TRBD2 (6 bases). Trimming cost V 8 bases and J 2 bases, with 13 bases left between them. Germline CDR1 MNHEY, CDR2 SMNVEV (reference sequence). The CDR3 is 13 residues long. The CDR3 DNA is TGTGCCAGCGGCAGACTAGGAACCTACGAGCAGTACTTC. Translation gives CASGRLGTYEQYF.

The V call is TRBV4-1, the J call TRBJ2-5, with TRBD2 identical over 10 bases. The CDR3 runs 14 residues. The J segment lost 5 bases and the V segment lost 2 bases, leaving 2 bases of the junction unmatched. Germline CDR1 reads MGHRA; CDR2 reads YSYEKL. As DNA, the CDR3 is TGCGCCAGCAGCCAACTAGCGGGGGTTGAGACCCAGTACTTC. It translates to CASSQLAGVETQYF.

This chain joins TRBV7-3 and TRBJ1-2; D is undetermined. Deletions cut 5 bases from V and 4 bases from J, with 14 bases between. The germline V gene encodes CDR1 SGHTA and CDR2 FQGTGA. CDR3 length: 14 amino acids. In DNA, the CDR3 is TGTGCCAGCAGCCCGTCGCGAGGCGGCTATGGCTACACCTTC. Translating it yields CASSPSRGGYGYTF.

The chain links TRBV14 to TRBJ2-7; 8 bases align to TRBD2. V lost 0 bases to trimming and J lost 2 bases; unmatched junction nucleotides: 15. Germline V gene data show CDR1 as SGHDN and CDR2 as FVKESK. The CDR3 loop spans 19 amino acids. In DNA form, the CDR3 reads TGTGCCAGCAGCCAAGATAGAACTAGCGGTAAACCCCCCCCCTACGAGCAGTACTTC. This encodes CASSQDRTSGKPPPYEQYF.

The chain recombines TRBV3-1 (or the pseudogene TRBV3-2) with TRBJ1-2, with TRBD1 matching over 8 bases. V gave up 4 bases and J gave up 2 bases; unmatched junction bases: 3. There are 14 residues in the CDR3. Germline values: CDR1 LGHDT, CDR2 YNNKEL (reference sequence). The CDR3 spells CASSPTGANYGYTF. Written as DNA, the CDR3 is TGTGCCAGCAGCCCGACAGGGGCCAACTATGGCTACACCTTC.

The gene calls are TRBV5-1 and TRBJ1-5, with 10 bases lining up with TRBD1. CDR1 is SGHRS and CDR2 is YFSETQ in the germline V gene. The CDR3 totals 15 residues. The V gene end was trimmed by 5 bases and the J gene end by 4 bases; junction bases not matched to a gene: 6. The CDR3 nucleotides are TGCGCCAGCAGATCCGGGACAGGGGCAAATCAGCCCCAGCATTTT. Amino acid sequence: CASRSGTGANQPQHF.

This clone was seen a single time. The chain couples TRBV24-1 to TRBJ2-7; tentatively, D is TRBD1 (5 bases). The ends were cut back, 11 bases at V and 5 bases at J, with 27 bases in the middle. Germline assignment: CDR1 KGHDR and CDR2 SFDVKD. This CDR3 has 16 amino acids. CDR3 protein: CAIKDPTEDKSHEQYF. The CDR3 DNA is TGTGCCATAAAGGACCCAACCGAGGACAAGAGCCACGAGCAGTACTTC.

The chain employs TRBV7-3 and TRBJ2-3; tentatively, D is TRBD1 (5 bases). The CDR3 is made up of 13 amino acids. Per germline, CDR1 SGHTA and CDR2 FQGTGA. V was shortened by 5 bases and J by 2 bases, with 8 bases between the two germline ends. In DNA, the CDR3 is TGTGCCAGCAGCCAGGGTTTCACAGATACGCAGTATTTT. Translation gives CASSQGFTDTQYF.

The chain combines TRBV11-2 with TRBJ1-2; maybe TRBD1 (5 bases). Trimming cost V 1 base and J 7 bases, with 10 bases left between them. Germline V gene sequence: CDR1 SGHAT, CDR2 FQNNGV. This CDR3 contains 13 residues. The CDR3 sequence: CASSLGQRSGYTF. The CDR3 nucleotides read TGTGCCAGCAGCTTAGGACAGAGGAGTGGCTACACCTTC.

The CDR3 sequence is CASSYSGEVGNSPLHF. The CDR3 DNA sequence: TGTGCCAGCAGTTACTCGGGAGAAGTTGGAAATTCACCCCTCCACTTT. V usage is TRBV6-5 and J usage is TRBJ1-6; no definite D call. Trimming removed 0 bases at V and 7 bases at J, with 13 bases between. The CDR3 totals 16 residues. Germline values: CDR1 MNHEY, CDR2 SVGAGI.

V and J are TRBV6-5 and TRBJ2-3; 7 bases are shared with TRBD2. Germline loops: CDR1 MNHEY, CDR2 SVGAGI. Trimming removed 0 bases from V and 1 base from J; junction bases left unmatched: 4. The CDR3 covers 16 residues. CDR3 DNA: TGTGCCAGCAGTTACTCTACTGCGGGGGGCACAGATACGCAGTATTTT. Translated, it gives CASSYSTAGGTDTQYF.

The chain combines TRBV6-5 with TRBJ2-7; D gene unclear. CDR3 length: 12 residues. CDR1 and CDR2 (germline): MNHEY, SVGAGI. Trimming took 4 bases from V and 3 from J, leaving 7 bases between them. The CDR3 is CASSFRGYEQYF. CDR3 nucleotide sequence: TGTGCCAGCAGTTTCCGCGGCTACGAGCAGTACTTC.

The chain joins TRBV7-8 to TRBJ2-7, with a weak D call TRBD1 (6 bases). The CDR3 is 15 amino acids. Germline loops: CDR1 SGHVS, CDR2 FQNEAQ. V gave up 0 bases and J gave up 3 bases, with 12 bases separating them. The CDR3 reads CASSLAGGSFYEQYF. For the CDR3, the DNA is TGTGCCAGCAGCTTAGCAGGGGGTTCCTTCTACGAGCAGTACTTC.

The rearrangement joins TRBV6-5 to TRBJ2-3; 10 bases are a match to TRBD1. The trim removed 6 bases at V and 6 bases at J, leaving 9 bases unmatched. This CDR3 spans 15 amino acids. CDR1 is MNHEY and CDR2 is SVGAGI in the germline V gene. The CDR3 region is CASRRTGGPPDTQYF. The CDR3 coding sequence is TGTGCCAGCAGACGGACAGGGGGGCCCCCCGATACGCAGTATTTT.

The CDR3 DNA is TGTGCTAGTGGTTTTGGGCGGGGGACATACAATGAGCAGTTCTTC. Amino acids: CASGFGRGTYNEQFF. The chain employs TRBV12-5 and TRBJ2-1; D is perhaps TRBD2 (7 bases). The V gene lost 3 bases and the J gene lost 4 bases, with 13 bases spanning the gap. The CDR3 is made up of 15 amino acids. From germline, CDR1 is LGHNT and CDR2 FRNRAP.

The chain has TRBV5-6 and TRBJ1-2; 10 nucleotides align to TRBD1. Germline CDR1 reads SGHDT; CDR2 reads YYEEEE. With 0 bases clipped from V and 6 bases from J, the junction kept 2 bases outside the gene matches. The CDR3 covers 14 residues. CDR3: CASSLVGQGHGYTF. The CDR3 DNA follows: TGTGCCAGCAGCTTGGTGGGACAGGGGCATGGCTACACCTTC.

The chain employs TRBV20-1 and TRBJ2-3; no reliable D call. Trimming took off 2 bases at V and 9 bases at J, with 6 bases between the two ends. The CDR3 sequence is 10 residues long. Germline values: CDR1 DFQATT, CDR2 SNEGSKA (reference sequence). CDR3 sequence (DNA): TGCAGTGCTAGACTAGAAACGCAGTATTTT. Amino acid sequence: CSARLETQYF.

This rearrangement joins TRBV5-1 to TRBJ2-2, with 11 bases lining up with TRBD1. The CDR3 is 15 amino acids. CDR1 and CDR2 (germline): SGHRS, YFSETQ. Losses at the gene ends were 3 bases for V and 5 bases for J; bases not matched to a gene: 3. The CDR3 DNA reads as TGCGCCAGCAGCTCCGGGACAGGGGGGACCGGGGAGCTGTTTTTT. Residues: CASSSGTGGTGELFF.

This clone appeared a few times. J is TRBJ1-6 and V is TRBV6-5; D ambiguous. This CDR3 is built from 14 residues. The germline V and J ends were trimmed by 2 bases and 6 bases, with 8 bases remaining between them. Germline V CDR1 and CDR2: MNHEY, SVGAGI. CDR3 loop: CASSYESTNSPLHF. CDR3 DNA sequence: TGTGCCAGCAGTTACGAGTCTACTAATTCACCCCTCCACTTT.

In DNA, the CDR3 is TGTGCCTACAACCTAGCGGGAATGTCAGATGAGCAGTTCTTC. This translates into CAYNLAGMSDEQFF. The chain has TRBV30 and TRBJ2-1, with TRBD2 matching 9 bases. Germline V gene lookup returns CDR1 GTSNPN and CDR2 SVGIG (reference sequence). CDR3 length: 14 amino acids. Trimming at V came to 7 bases and at J to 8 bases, leaving 12 bases not matched to a gene.